The rows below give T cell receptor beta chains drawn from one sample of a study of shared clonotypes between healthy human individuals. The protocol was immunoSEQ multiplex PCR, while the TCRdb copy is restricted to in-frame clones and leaves out a portion. The repertoire holds 2,500,000 or so clones, with just under 95% as singletons. The sample comprised naive CD4+ T cells from PBMCs. All receptors derive from a man between 18 and 29 years old in good health. Some clones in this sample may be carry-over from other donors' samples. The CDR3 runs from the conserved cysteine through the conserved F or W. The D gene is left open where the match is weak. Size is omitted from some rows. Given values are once, few, many or a class for expanded clones.

V gene: TRBV7-9
J gene: TRBJ1-2
clone size: NA
D gene: NA
CDR3 DNA: TGTGCCAGCAGCCCTTCAGGGCGCCCAGGCTACACCTTC
CDR3 protein: CASSPSGRPGYTF

V gene: TRBV5-1
J gene: TRBJ1-2
clone size: NA
D gene: TRBD1
CDR3 DNA: TGCGCCAGCAGCTTGGAGGGACAGGGGAAGGTCGATGGCTACACCTTC
CDR3 protein: CASSLEGQGKVDGYTF

V gene: TRBV6-6
J gene: TRBJ2-7
clone size: NA
D gene: TRBD1
CDR3 DNA: TGTGCCAGTGTCGGACAGGGCGTTACCTACGAGCAGTACTTC
CDR3 protein: CASVGQGVTYEQYF

V gene: TRBV6-1
J gene: TRBJ2-7
clone size: NA
D gene: NA
CDR3 DNA: TGTGCCAGCAGTAGCCTCCGGGAGAACGAGCAGTACTTC
CDR3 protein: CASSSLRENEQYF

V gene: TRBV29-1
J gene: TRBJ2-7
clone size: NA
D gene: NA
CDR3 DNA: TGCAGCGTTGGGTGGTTAGACTCCTACGAGCAGTACTTC
CDR3 protein: CSVGWLDSYEQYF

V gene: TRBV27
J gene: TRBJ1-1
clone size: few
D gene: TRBD1
CDR3 DNA: TGTGCCAGCACACGGGACAGATCGAACACTGAAGCTTTCTTT
CDR3 protein: CASTRDRSNTEAFF

V gene: TRBV7-6
J gene: TRBJ2-5
clone size: NA
D gene: NA
CDR3 DNA: TGTGCCAGCAGCTCAATAAGAGGGCAGTACCAAGAGACCCAGTACTTC
CDR3 protein: CASSSIRGQYQETQYF

V gene: TRBV7-2
J gene: TRBJ1-5
clone size: NA
D gene: NA
CDR3 DNA: TGTGCCAGCAGCTTATTTAGTCCAATGAGCAATCAGCCCCAGCATTTT
CDR3 protein: CASSLFSPMSNQPQHF

V gene: TRBV2
J gene: TRBJ1-5
clone size: NA
D gene: TRBD1
CDR3 DNA: TGTGCCAGCAGGGAAACGGGACAGGGGTTCAATCAGCCCCAGCATTTT
CDR3 protein: CASRETGQGFNQPQHF

V gene: TRBV9
J gene: TRBJ1-1
clone size: NA
D gene: NA
CDR3 DNA: TGTGCCAGCAGCGTAGGGATTGGCACTGAAGCTTTCTTT
CDR3 protein: CASSVGIGTEAFF

V gene: TRBV28
J gene: TRBJ2-2
clone size: NA
D gene: NA
CDR3 DNA: TGTGCCAGCAGTTTAATTCTTAGGGGGAACACCGGGGAGCTGTTTTTT
CDR3 protein: CASSLILRGNTGELFF

V gene: TRBV28
J gene: TRBJ1-2
clone size: once
D gene: NA
CDR3 DNA: TGTGCCAGCAACACGAGACCGAATGGCTACACCTTC
CDR3 protein: CASNTRPNGYTF

V gene: TRBV14
J gene: TRBJ1-5
clone size: NA
D gene: NA
CDR3 DNA: TGTGCCAGCAGCCCTTTGGGGGGCAATCAGCCCCAGCATTTT
CDR3 protein: CASSPLGGNQPQHF

V gene: TRBV18
J gene: TRBJ1-3
clone size: NA
D gene: NA
CDR3 DNA: TGTGCCAGCTCACCCCTCCCCCAGACCGTCTCTGGAAACACCATATATTTT
CDR3 protein: CASSPLPQTVSGNTIYF

V gene: TRBV5-1
J gene: TRBJ2-2
clone size: once
D gene: NA
CDR3 DNA: TGCGCCAGCAGACGGGACCGTTCGAACACCGGGGAGCTGTTTTTT
CDR3 protein: CASRRDRSNTGELFF

V gene: TRBV6-5
J gene: TRBJ2-1
clone size: NA
D gene: NA
CDR3 DNA: TGTGCCAGCAGTTACTCGAGGTCTAAGTACAATGAGCAGTTCTTC
CDR3 protein: CASSYSRSKYNEQFF

V gene: TRBV2
J gene: TRBJ2-7
clone size: NA
D gene: NA
CDR3 DNA: TGTGCCAGCAGTGAACAGGGCAACGAGCAGTACTTC
CDR3 protein: CASSEQGNEQYF

V gene: TRBV20-1
J gene: TRBJ1-2
clone size: once
D gene: NA
CDR3 DNA: TGCAGTGCTATAGGGGGTGGCTACACCTTC
CDR3 protein: CSAIGGGYTF

V gene: TRBV5-1
J gene: TRBJ1-2
clone size: NA
D gene: NA
CDR3 DNA: TGCGCCAGCAGTCCGGACAGAAACTATGGCTACACCTTC
CDR3 protein: CASSPDRNYGYTF

V gene: TRBV28
J gene: TRBJ2-7
clone size: NA
D gene: TRBD1
CDR3 DNA: TGTGCCAGCAGTTTCGCGATGCAGGGGGCGAGGGAGCAGTACTTC
CDR3 protein: CASSFAMQGAREQYF

V gene: TRBV2
J gene: TRBJ2-3
clone size: NA
D gene: TRBD1
CDR3 DNA: TGTGCCAGCAGTGAAGTGGGACAGGGGGGAAATACGCAGTATTTT
CDR3 protein: CASSEVGQGGNTQYF

V gene: TRBV7-9
J gene: TRBJ2-1
clone size: NA
D gene: NA
CDR3 DNA: TGTGCCAGCAGCCCGGGAGGGGACAGGGCCGGCAATGAGCAGTTCTTC
CDR3 protein: CASSPGGDRAGNEQFF

V gene: TRBV6-5
J gene: TRBJ2-7
clone size: NA
D gene: NA
CDR3 DNA: TGTGCCAGCAAGTCGTCCGTCTACGAGCAGTACTTC
CDR3 protein: CASKSSVYEQYF

V gene: TRBV4-1
J gene: TRBJ2-3
clone size: once
D gene: TRBD2
CDR3 DNA: TGCGCCAGCAGCCAAGTCTGGACTAGTGCGGATACGCAGTATTTT
CDR3 protein: CASSQVWTSADTQYF

V gene: TRBV5-1
J gene: TRBJ2-7
clone size: NA
D gene: NA
CDR3 DNA: TGCGCCAGCAGCTTGGCCGTACCCTTGTACGGGAGTTCCTACGAGCAGTACTTC
CDR3 protein: CASSLAVPLYGSSYEQYF

V gene: TRBV15
J gene: TRBJ1-5
clone size: NA
D gene: NA
CDR3 DNA: TGTGCCACCAGCAGAGGCGGACTTGGCCATCAGCCCCAGCATTTT
CDR3 protein: CATSRGGLGHQPQHF

V gene: TRBV6-5
J gene: TRBJ1-2
clone size: NA
D gene: TRBD1
CDR3 DNA: TGTGCCAGCAGTTTGTCCCCTCCAGGGGGGAACTATGGCTACACCTTC
CDR3 protein: CASSLSPPGGNYGYTF

V gene: TRBV5-8
J gene: TRBJ1-5
clone size: NA
D gene: NA
CDR3 DNA: TGTGCCAGCAGCATGAGGGGGGCAGCTCAGCCCCAGCATTTT
CDR3 protein: CASSMRGAAQPQHF

V gene: TRBV6-5
J gene: TRBJ1-2
clone size: NA
D gene: NA
CDR3 DNA: TGTGCCAGCAGTTACTCGATGGGAGTAGGGCAGTATGGCTACACCTTC
CDR3 protein: CASSYSMGVGQYGYTF

V gene: TRBV11-3
J gene: TRBJ2-3
clone size: NA
D gene: TRBD2
CDR3 DNA: TGTGCCAGCAGCTTAAGCGGGGCTGCGGGAGGCACAGATACGCAGTATTTT
CDR3 protein: CASSLSGAAGGTDTQYF

V gene: TRBV28
J gene: TRBJ1-5
clone size: NA
D gene: TRBD1
CDR3 DNA: TGTGCCAGCAGTTTCGTCTCATTAGGACAGGTGAATAGCAATCAGCCCCAGCATTTT
CDR3 protein: CASSFVSLGQVNSNQPQHF

V gene: TRBV5-1
J gene: TRBJ2-2
clone size: NA
D gene: NA
CDR3 DNA: TGCGCCAGCAGCCTATGGCGAGGAGAGAACACCGGGGAGCTGTTTTTT
CDR3 protein: CASSLWRGENTGELFF

V gene: TRBV4-1
J gene: TRBJ2-1
clone size: NA
D gene: TRBD2
CDR3 DNA: TGCGCCAGCAGCCAAGTTATATTCGCGGGAGGGCCTCTCAACAATGAGCAGTTCTTC
CDR3 protein: CASSQVIFAGGPLNNEQFF

V gene: TRBV20-1
J gene: TRBJ2-2
clone size: NA
D gene: NA
CDR3 DNA: TGCAGTGCTGGGGGTGAGGGCGGGCTGTTTTTT
CDR3 protein: CSAGGEGGLFF

V gene: TRBV7-2
J gene: TRBJ2-1
clone size: NA
D gene: NA
CDR3 DNA: TGTGCCAGCAGCAATCATCTTCTGAATGAGCAGTTCTTC
CDR3 protein: CASSNHLLNEQFF

V gene: TRBV10-3
J gene: TRBJ1-1
clone size: few
D gene: TRBD1
CDR3 DNA: TGTGCCATCAGTGACACCTGGACAGGGGGCGAAGCTTTCTTT
CDR3 protein: CAISDTWTGGEAFF

V gene: TRBV7-2
J gene: TRBJ2-1
clone size: NA
D gene: NA
CDR3 DNA: TGTGCCAGCAGCTTCTACAGGGCAGCCTACAATGAGCAGTTCTTC
CDR3 protein: CASSFYRAAYNEQFF

V gene: TRBV30
J gene: TRBJ2-5
clone size: NA
D gene: TRBD2
CDR3 DNA: TGTGCCTGGTCCCGGGGGACTAGCGAAGAGACCCAGTACTTC
CDR3 protein: CAWSRGTSEETQYF

V gene: TRBV7-9
J gene: TRBJ2-7
clone size: NA
D gene: NA
CDR3 DNA: TGTGCCAGCAGCGTACCCGAGGGGGGTCACGAGCAGTACTTC
CDR3 protein: CASSVPEGGHEQYF

V gene: TRBV6-1
J gene: TRBJ1-4
clone size: once
D gene: NA
CDR3 DNA: TGTGCCAGCAGTGATGCGGGGGCGCGGATTGAAAAACTGTTTTTT
CDR3 protein: CASSDAGARIEKLFF

V gene: TRBV27
J gene: TRBJ2-2
clone size: NA
D gene: NA
CDR3 DNA: TGTGCCAGCAGTTTACGCACCGGGGAGCTGTTTTTT
CDR3 protein: CASSLRTGELFF